This TCR beta chain is drawn from a study of CD8+ T cells in alopecia areata. Looking at the study overall: Tofacitinib treatment spanned 6 to 18 months, with 6 months off drug afterward. For treated patients, severity scores reflected the percentage of scalp area affected. Study-level results: Researchers report lesional scalp, most notably alopecia totalis/universalis, outstripped normal scalp in clonality. Mice showed TCR sharing more clearly than patients did, possibly owing to HLA.

The treatment: oral pan-JAK inhibitor, 5-10 mg twice daily. V shed 4 bases, J shed 4 bases, and the junction held 5 bases outside the gene matches. The germline gives CDR1 MGHDK, CDR2 SYGVNS. The CDR3 runs 14 residues. Reverse transcribed after extraction, RNA yielded cDNA as the sequencing template. Assay: immunoSEQ multiplex PCR; the TCRdb copy retains only in-frame clones and omits some. This sample has approximately 210,000 clones, with 40% to 55% found just once. With regard to this clone: Its specificity is not known.

This chain links TRBV25-1 with TRBJ1-2, with 8 bases aligning to TRBD1. The specimen was CD4+ T cells sorted from blood, collected at approximately week 36, from a patient treated with tofacitinib. This sequence originates from a human donor with alopecia areata. The CDR3 loop reads CASSGSQGGYGYTF. The CDR3 coding sequence is TGTGCCAGCAGTGGTTCACAGGGGGGCTATGGCTACACCTTC.